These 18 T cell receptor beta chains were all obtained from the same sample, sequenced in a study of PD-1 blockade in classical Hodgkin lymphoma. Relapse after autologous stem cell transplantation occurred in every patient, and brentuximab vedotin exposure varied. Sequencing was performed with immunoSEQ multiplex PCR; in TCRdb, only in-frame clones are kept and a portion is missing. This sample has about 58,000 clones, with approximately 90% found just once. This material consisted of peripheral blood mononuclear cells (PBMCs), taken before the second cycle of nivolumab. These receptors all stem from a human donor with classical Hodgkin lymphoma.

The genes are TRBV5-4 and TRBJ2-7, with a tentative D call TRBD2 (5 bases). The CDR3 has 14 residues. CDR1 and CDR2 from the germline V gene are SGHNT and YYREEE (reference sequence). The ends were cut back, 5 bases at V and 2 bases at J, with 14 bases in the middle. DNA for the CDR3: TGTGCCAGCAGACTGTGGGCGGGTACCTACGAGCAGTACTTC. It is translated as CASRLWAGTYEQYF. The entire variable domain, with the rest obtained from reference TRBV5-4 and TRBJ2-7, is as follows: ETGVTQSPTHLIKTRGQQVTLRCSSQSGHNTVSWYQQALGQGPQFIFQYYREEENGRGNFPPRFSGLQFPNYSSELNVNALELDDSALYLCASRLWAGTYEQYFGPGTRLTVT.

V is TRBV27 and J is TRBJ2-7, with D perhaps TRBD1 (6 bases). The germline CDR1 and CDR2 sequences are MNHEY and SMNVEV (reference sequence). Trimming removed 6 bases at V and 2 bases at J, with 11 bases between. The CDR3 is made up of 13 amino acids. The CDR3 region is CASSHGQTYEQYF. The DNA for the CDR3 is TGTGCCAGCAGCCATGGACAGACCTACGAGCAGTACTTC.

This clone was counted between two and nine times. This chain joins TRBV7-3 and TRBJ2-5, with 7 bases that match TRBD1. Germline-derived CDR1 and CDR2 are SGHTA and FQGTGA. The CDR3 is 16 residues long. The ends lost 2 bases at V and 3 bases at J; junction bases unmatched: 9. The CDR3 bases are TGTGCCAGCAGCTTAGCTCGGACAGGAGTTAAAGAGACCCAGTACTTC. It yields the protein CASSLARTGVKETQYF.

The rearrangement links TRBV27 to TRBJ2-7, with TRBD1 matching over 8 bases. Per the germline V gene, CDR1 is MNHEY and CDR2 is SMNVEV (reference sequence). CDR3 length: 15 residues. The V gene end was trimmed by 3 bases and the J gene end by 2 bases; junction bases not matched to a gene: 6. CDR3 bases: TGTGCCAGCAGTTTCTACAGGGGGATAGCCTACGAGCAGTACTTC. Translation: CASSFYRGIAYEQYF.

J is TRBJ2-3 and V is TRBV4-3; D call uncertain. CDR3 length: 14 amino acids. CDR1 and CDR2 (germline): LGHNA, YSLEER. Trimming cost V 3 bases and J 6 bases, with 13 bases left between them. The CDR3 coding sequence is TGCGCCAGCAGCCAGGACGCCCGAATGGATACGCAGTATTTT. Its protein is CASSQDARMDTQYF.

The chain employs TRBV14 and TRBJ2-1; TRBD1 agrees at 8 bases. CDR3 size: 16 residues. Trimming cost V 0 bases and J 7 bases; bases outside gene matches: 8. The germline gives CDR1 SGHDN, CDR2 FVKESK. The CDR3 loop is CASSQEGLWTGNEQFF. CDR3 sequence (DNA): TGTGCCAGCAGCCAAGAGGGTTTATGGACAGGGAATGAGCAGTTCTTC.

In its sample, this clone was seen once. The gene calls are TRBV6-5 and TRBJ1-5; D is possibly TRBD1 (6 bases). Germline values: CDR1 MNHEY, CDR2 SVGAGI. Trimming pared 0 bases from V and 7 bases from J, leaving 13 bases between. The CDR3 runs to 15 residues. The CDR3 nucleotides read TGTGCCAGCAGTTACTCGAGCAGGGGAATCCAGCCCCAGCATTTT. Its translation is CASSYSSRGIQPQHF.

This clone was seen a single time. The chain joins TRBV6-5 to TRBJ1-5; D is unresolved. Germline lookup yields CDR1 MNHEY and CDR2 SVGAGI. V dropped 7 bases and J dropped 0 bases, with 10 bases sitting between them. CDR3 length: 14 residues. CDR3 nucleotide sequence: TGTGCCAGCACCAGTGGGGATAGCAATCAGCCCCAGCATTTT. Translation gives CASTSGDSNQPQHF.

The CDR3 bases are TGTGCCAGCACCATACAGGGGGGCTACTACAATGAGCAGTTCTTC. This codes for CASTIQGGYYNEQFF. V and J are TRBV28 and TRBJ2-1; 8 bases agree with TRBD1. CDR1 is MDHEN, CDR2 SYDVKM, per germline. The V and J ends lost 7 bases and 3 bases, in that order; junction bases with no gene match: 8. This CDR3 comprises 15 residues.

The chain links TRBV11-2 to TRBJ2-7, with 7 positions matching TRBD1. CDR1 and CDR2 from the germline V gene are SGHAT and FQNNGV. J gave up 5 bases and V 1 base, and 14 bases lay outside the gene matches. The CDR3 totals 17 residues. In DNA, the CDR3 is TGTGCCAGCAGCTTAGTCTATTTTGACACAGGGGAAGACGAGCAGTACTTC. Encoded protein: CASSLVYFDTGEDEQYF. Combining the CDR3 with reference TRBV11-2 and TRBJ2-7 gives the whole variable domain EAGVAQSPRYKIIEKRQSVAFWCNPISGHATLYWYQQILGQGPKLLIQFQNNGVVDDSQLPKDRFSAERLKGVDSTLKIQPAKLEDSAVYLCASSLVYFDTGEDEQYFGPGTRLTVT.

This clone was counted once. The CDR3 reads CASSVGVSGVSYNEQFF. CDR3 nucleotide sequence: TGTGCCAGCAGCGTAGGGGTTAGCGGGGTCTCCTACAATGAGCAGTTCTTC. V usage is TRBV9 and J usage is TRBJ2-1, with 8 bases fitting TRBD2. This CDR3 is 17 amino acids long. The germline gives CDR1 SGDLS, CDR2 YYNGEE. V lost 0 bases, J lost 0 bases, and 5 bases stayed unmatched. The complete variable domain, with remaining parts taken from reference TRBV9 and TRBJ2-1, reads DSGVTQTPKHLITATGQRVTLRCSPRSGDLSVYWYQQSLDQGLQFLIQYYNGEERAKGNILERFSAQQFPDLHSELNLSSLELGDSALYFCASSVGVSGVSYNEQFFGPGTRLTVL.

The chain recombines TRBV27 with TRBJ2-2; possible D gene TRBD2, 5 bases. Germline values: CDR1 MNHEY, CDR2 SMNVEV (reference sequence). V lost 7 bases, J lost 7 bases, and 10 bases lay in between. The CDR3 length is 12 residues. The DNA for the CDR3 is TGTGCCAGCAAATTCCGGGACGGGGAGCTGTTTTTT. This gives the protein CASKFRDGELFF.

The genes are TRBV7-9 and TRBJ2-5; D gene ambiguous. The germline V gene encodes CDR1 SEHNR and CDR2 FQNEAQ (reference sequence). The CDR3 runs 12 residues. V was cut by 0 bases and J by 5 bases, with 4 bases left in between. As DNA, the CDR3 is TGTGCCAGCAGCTTAGCAGGGGAGACCCAGTACTTC. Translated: CASSLAGETQYF.

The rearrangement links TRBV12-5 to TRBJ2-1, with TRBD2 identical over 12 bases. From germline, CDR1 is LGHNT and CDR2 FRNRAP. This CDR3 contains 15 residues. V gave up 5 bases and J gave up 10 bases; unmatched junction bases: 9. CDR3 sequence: CASGPGLAGYGEQFF. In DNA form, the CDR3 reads TGTGCTAGTGGTCCGGGACTAGCGGGTTACGGGGAGCAGTTCTTC.

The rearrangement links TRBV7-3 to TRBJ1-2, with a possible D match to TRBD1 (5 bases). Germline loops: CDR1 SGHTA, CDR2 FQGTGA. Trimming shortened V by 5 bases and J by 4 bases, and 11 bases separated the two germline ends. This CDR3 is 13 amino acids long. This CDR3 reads CASSATDLYGYTF. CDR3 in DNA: TGTGCCAGCAGCGCGACAGACCTCTATGGCTACACCTTC.

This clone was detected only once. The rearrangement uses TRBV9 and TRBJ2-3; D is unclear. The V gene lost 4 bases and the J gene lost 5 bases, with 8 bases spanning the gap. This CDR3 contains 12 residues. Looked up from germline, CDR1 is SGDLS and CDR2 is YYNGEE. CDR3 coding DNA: TGTGCCAGCAGCCTTATAGGAGATACGCAGTATTTT. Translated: CASSLIGDTQYF. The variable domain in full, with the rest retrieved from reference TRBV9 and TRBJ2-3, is DSGVTQTPKHLITATGQRVTLRCSPRSGDLSVYWYQQSLDQGLQFLIQYYNGEERAKGNILERFSAQQFPDLHSELNLSSLELGDSALYFCASSLIGDTQYFGPGTRLTVL.

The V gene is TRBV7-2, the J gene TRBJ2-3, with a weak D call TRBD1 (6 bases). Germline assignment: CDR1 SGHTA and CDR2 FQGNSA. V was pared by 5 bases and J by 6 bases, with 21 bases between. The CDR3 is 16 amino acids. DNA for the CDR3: TGTGCCAGCAGCCCGGGCCACAGCGTGGGGGCGGATACGCAGTATTTT. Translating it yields CASSPGHSVGADTQYF.

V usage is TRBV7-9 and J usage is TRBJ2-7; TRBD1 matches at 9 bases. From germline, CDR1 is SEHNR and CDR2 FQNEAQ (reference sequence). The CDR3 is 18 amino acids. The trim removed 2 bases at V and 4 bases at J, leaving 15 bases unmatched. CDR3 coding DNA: TGTGCCAGCAGCTTAAATAGGGACAGGGTGGGGGATCCATACGAGCAGTACTTC. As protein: CASSLNRDRVGDPYEQYF.